This T cell receptor beta chain was recorded in a study of blood T cell repertoires in COVID-19. In the study overall: PBMCs, B-cell-depleted T cells, or T cells provided the cDNA or gDNA that made up the material.

This CDR3 is 17 amino acids long. The ends lost 5 bases at V and 4 bases at J; junction bases unmatched: 13. The germline gives CDR1 MDHEN, CDR2 SYDVKM. Authors' data handling: The assay estimated nucleated cells by amplifying reference gene primers. The data were produced by immunoSEQ multiplex PCR, yet TCRdb's version contains in-frame clones alone and is incomplete. That table furnishes V, J and clone size, whereas the DNA furnished D and trimming. The sample lists roughly 170,000 clones, about 86% occurring once. The sample taken for sequencing was peripheral blood. This rearrangement joins TRBV28 to TRBJ1-4; 7 nucleotides match TRBD1. The receptor comes from a man in his sixties or seventies with active or convalescent COVID-19. The CDR3 DNA reads TGTGCCAGCAGTGACCTCGCCGGGACAGAGTTTAATGAAAAACTGTTTTTT. It is translated as CASSDLAGTEFNEKLFF.